The 10 T cell receptor beta chains below were found in one sample sequenced in a study of T cells in women clearing cervical HPV infection. Assay used: immunoSEQ multiplex PCR; TCRdb lists only in-frame clones, some missing. The sample has tens of thousands of clones. The specimen sequenced was blood buffy coat. The receptors derive from a woman between 18 and 70 years old with a cervical HPV16 infection that either progressed to CIN3+ or cleared (not recorded which).

Details on this clone: With the read ending 3 residues before the CDR3 end, the germline J gene is used to fill in that end. V gene TRBV7-2 combines with J gene TRBJ1-2; 10 bases align to TRBD1. Germline values: CDR1 SGHTA, CDR2 FQGNSA. The CDR3 has 14 residues. Incomplete CDR3 DNA: TGTGCCAGCAGCGGCGGTAGGGGACAGGGGGGC. Its translation: CASSGGRGQGG. The CDR3, in full, reads CASSGGRGQGGYTF.

Comments on this clone: Coverage ceases 3 residues before the CDR3 finishes, and the germline J gene fills in the end. This chain connects TRBV7-3 to TRBJ2-7, with 8 bases lining up with TRBD2. CDR3 length: 16 residues. Germline lookup yields CDR1 SGHTA and CDR2 FQGTGA. J lost 6 bases, V lost 4 bases, and 14 bases had no gene match. This CDR3 reads CASSSGGLAGFGEQYF. CDR3 bases read: TGTGCCAGCAGCTCGGGCGGACTAGCAGGTTTCGGCGAG.

As to this clone: Read data end 3 residues before the CDR3 end; the end is taken from the germline J gene. The chain employs TRBV7-2 and TRBJ2-2; 7 positions agree with TRBD1. There are 15 residues in the CDR3. Germline assignment: CDR1 SGHTA and CDR2 FQGNSA. The chain's CDR3 is CASSLTGVVGEKLFF. The sequenced part of the CDR3 DNA is TGTGCCAGCAGCTTAACAGGGGTCGTTGGCGAAAAG.

As concerns this clone: The read ends 3 residues before the CDR3 terminus; that terminus is restored from the germline J gene. The chain carries TRBV11-2 and TRBJ2-1; 7 nucleotides line up with TRBD2. Germline CDR1 reads SGHAT; CDR2 reads FQNNGV. The V and J ends lost 5 bases and 8 bases, in that order; junction bases with no gene match: 6. The CDR3 has 13 residues. The DNA read from the CDR3 is TGTGCCAGCAGCAAGCGGGGAGGATATGAG. Its protein is CASSKRGGYE. The whole CDR3 region reads CASSKRGGYEQFF.

Of note for this clone: The read ends 3 residues shy of where the CDR3 ends; the end is completed using the germline J gene. V and J are TRBV6-2 or TRBV6-3 and TRBJ2-3; 10 bases are shared with TRBD2. With 4 bases clipped from V and 6 bases from J, the junction kept 4 bases outside the gene matches. The CDR3 sequence is 14 residues long. Germline CDR1 reads MNHEY; CDR2 reads SVGEGT. The sequenced CDR3 bases are TGTGCCAGCAGTTTAGCGGGAGGCAGCGATACG. Residues: CASSLAGGSDT. The complete CDR3 sequence is CASSLAGGSDTQYF.

Comment on this clone: The CDR3 end falls 3 residues outside the read, so it is completed with the germline J gene. Other nucleotide sequences from this sample produce the same CDR3. The V and J genes are TRBV14 and TRBJ1-3; 9 bases are shared with TRBD1. The CDR3 has 14 amino acids. V lost 4 bases and J lost 2; bases outside the gene matches: 0. The germline CDR1 and CDR2 sequences are SGHDN and FVKESK. CDR3 loop: CASSRTGAGNTIYF. CDR3 DNA (partial): TGTGCCAGCAGCCGGACAGGGGCTGGAAACACC.

Remarks on this clone: The read ends 3 residues early relative to the CDR3; the germline J gene fills the gap. This chain links TRBV2 with TRBJ2-4, with 7 bases fitting TRBD1. Germline CDR1 and CDR2: SNHLY and FYNNEI. The CDR3 has 15 residues. Unmatched junction bases numbered 12, after V lost 8 bases and J lost 5 bases. The chain's CDR3 is CASGGPDRAQNIQYF. The CDR3 DNA, read in part, is TGTGCCAGCGGGGGACCCGACAGGGCCCAAAACATT.

For this clone: The read is 3 residues too short to cover the CDR3 end, so that end is filled in from the germline J gene. V usage is TRBV11-3 and J usage is TRBJ2-2; tentative D call: TRBD2 (6 bases). CDR1 and CDR2 (germline): SGHNT, YENEEA. The V and J ends lost 5 bases and 4 bases respectively, with 8 bases between them. This CDR3 comprises 13 residues. The sequenced CDR3 bases are TGTGCCAGCAGCCGGGACTCCACCGGGGAG. Encoded protein: CASSRDSTGE. The full CDR3 is CASSRDSTGELFF.

Comment on this clone: The read terminates 3 residues before the CDR3 end, so the remaining end is supplied by the germline J gene. The chain recombines TRBV2 with TRBJ1-2; D might be TRBD1 (6 bases). The CDR3 length is 19 residues. Germline assignment: CDR1 SNHLY and CDR2 FYNNEI. The CDR3 bases that were read are TGTGCCAGCAGAACTTTACTCGGGACACAGGGAGGGGAGAAAGAGACC. It specifies CASRTLLGTQGGEKET. Given in full, the CDR3 is CASRTLLGTQGGEKETYTF.

Details on this clone: The CDR3 end lies 3 residues beyond the end of the read and is filled in from the germline J gene. This chain joins TRBV6-2 or TRBV6-3 and TRBJ1-2; TRBD1 matches at 8 bases. Trimming at V came to 7 bases and at J to 7 bases, leaving 8 bases not matched to a gene. The germline CDR1 and CDR2 sequences are MNHEY and SVGEGT. CDR3 size: 13 residues. Incomplete CDR3 DNA: TGTGCCAGCACCTTCCCAGGGGGCGCTGGC. This gives the protein CASTFPGGAG. The entire CDR3 protein reads CASTFPGGAGYTF.